Presented here are 28 T cell receptor beta chains from one specimen sequenced in a study of shared clonotypes between healthy human individuals. Naive CD8 isolation took CD45RO-negative cells positively selected for CCR7 and excluded terminally differentiated effector memory CD45RA+ cells. This table comes from immunoSEQ multiplex PCR, and its TCRdb copy is limited to in-frame clones, with some not included. The profile shows around 2,000,000 clones, just under 95% of them singletons. What was sequenced was naive CD8+ T cells sorted from blood. These receptors were collected from a man aged 18 to 30 in good health.

This chain links TRBV11-2 with TRBJ2-7; possibly TRBD2 for D (6 bases). Trimming removed 5 bases at V and 0 bases at J, with 23 bases between. There are 18 residues in the CDR3. Germline loops: CDR1 SGHAT, CDR2 FQNNGV. The CDR3 nucleotides read TGTGCCAGCAGCCCAACGCGGGGAAGTAGCGGAGTCTCCTACGAGCAGTACTTC. This translates into CASSPTRGSSGVSYEQYF.

The chain uses TRBV4-3 and TRBJ1-1; 8 nucleotides align to TRBD1. The CDR3 totals 16 residues. Germline CDR1 reads LGHNA; CDR2 reads YSLEER. The V and J ends lost 7 bases and 5 bases, in that order; junction bases with no gene match: 15. CDR3 amino acids: CASNGGPGGLSTEAFF. The DNA for the CDR3 is TGCGCCAGCAACGGGGGGCCAGGGGGCTTAAGTACTGAAGCTTTCTTT.

V gene TRBV14 combines with J gene TRBJ1-3; D not certain. CDR3 length: 16 residues. V was cut by 3 bases and J by 4 bases, with 16 bases left in between. CDR1 is SGHDN and CDR2 is FVKESK in the germline V gene. In DNA, the CDR3 is TGTGCCAGCAGCCATCCCGGGTCCTCCGACGGAAACACCATATATTTT. Protein: CASSHPGSSDGNTIYF. Full variable domain (rest looked up from reference TRBV14 and TRBJ1-3): EAGVTQFPSHSVIEKGQTVTLRCDPISGHDNLYWYRRVMGKEIKFLLHFVKESKQDESGMPNNRFLAERTGGTYSTLKVQPAELEDSGVYFCASSHPGSSDGNTIYFGEGSWLTVV.

This chain uses TRBV6-5 with TRBJ2-7; D gene unclear. Trimming took 11 bases from V and 2 from J, leaving 10 bases between them. Per the germline V gene, CDR1 is MNHEY and CDR2 is SVGAGI. The CDR3 is 11 amino acids. The DNA for the CDR3 is TGTGCCCCCGCTCGGCCCTACGAGCAGTACTTC. It yields the protein CAPARPYEQYF.

The genes are TRBV6-5 and TRBJ2-5; D unclear. Germline assignment: CDR1 MNHEY and CDR2 SVGAGI. V lost 5 bases and J lost 3, with 10 bases in between. The CDR3 sequence is 13 residues long. CDR3 sequence: CASSEDAEETQYF. CDR3 DNA: TGTGCCAGCAGTGAGGACGCTGAAGAGACCCAGTACTTC.

The V gene is TRBV29-1, the J gene TRBJ2-1; 7 bases line up with TRBD2. The V gene's germline CDR1 is SQVTM and CDR2 ANQGSEA. After removal of 5 bases from V and 2 bases from J, the junction contained 6 bases not matched to a gene. The CDR3 is made up of 14 amino acids. The CDR3 DNA reads TGCAGCGTTCCCCGGGGGACTACCTACAATGAGCAGTTCTTC. It specifies CSVPRGTTYNEQFF.

The genes are TRBV6-6 and TRBJ1-4; unclear D gene. Trimming took off 4 bases at V and 5 bases at J, with 8 bases between the two ends. Germline CDR1 and CDR2: MNHNY and SVGAGI (reference sequence). This CDR3 comprises 13 residues. The DNA for the CDR3 is TGTGCCAGCAGTTTTGTAGGGAATGAAAAACTGTTTTTT. This gives the protein CASSFVGNEKLFF.

This rearrangement joins TRBV21-1 to TRBJ2-1. TRBV21-1 is labeled a pseudogene. CDR3 length: 16 residues. The CDR3 protein is CASSKNHQGQTREQFF. CDR3 sequence (DNA): TGTGCCAGCAGCAAAAACCATCAAGGACAGACTAGGGAGCAGTTCTTC.

This clone was observed a single time. The chain has TRBV2 and TRBJ2-7; 9 nucleotides line up with TRBD2. The CDR3 runs to 15 residues. CDR1 is SNHLY and CDR2 is FYNNEI in the germline V gene. With V trimmed by 1 base and J by 3 bases, 4 bases remained unmatched. The CDR3 protein is CASSEEREALYEQYF. In nucleotides, the CDR3 is TGTGCCAGCAGTGAAGAGCGGGAGGCCCTCTACGAGCAGTACTTC.

The V call is TRBV4-1, the J call TRBJ2-7, with 14 bases that match TRBD2. Germline V CDR1 and CDR2: MGHRA, YSYEKL. Unmatched junction bases numbered 5, after V lost 4 bases and J lost 6 bases. This CDR3 is built from 15 residues. The CDR3 region is CASSLTTSGRGEQYF. In DNA form, the CDR3 reads TGCGCCAGCAGCCTAACGACTAGCGGGAGGGGCGAGCAGTACTTC.

The chain recombines TRBV9 with TRBJ2-3; D is undetermined. The CDR3 is 13 residues long. CDR1 SGDLS and CDR2 YYNGEE come from the germline V gene. Trimming left V 4 bases short and J 1 base short, with 7 bases between. The CDR3 spells CASSFQGTDTQYF. The CDR3 DNA reads TGTGCCAGCAGCTTTCAGGGCACAGATACGCAGTATTTT.

The J gene is TRBJ1-1, the V gene TRBV27, with D unclear. Germline V gene data show CDR1 as MNHEY and CDR2 as SMNVEV (reference sequence). Deletions cut 6 bases from V and 1 base from J, with 15 bases between. This CDR3 contains 15 residues. The DNA of the CDR3 is TGTGCCAGCAGCCTTACCGTAAACCAGAACACTGAAGCTTTCTTT. Translated: CASSLTVNQNTEAFF.

This CDR3 reads CASSLAGTVTEAFF. The CDR3 nucleotides are TGTGCCAGCAGCTTAGCAGGGACCGTGACTGAAGCTTTCTTT. V and J are TRBV13 and TRBJ1-1, with D perhaps TRBD1 (5 bases). Looked up from germline, CDR1 is PRHDT and CDR2 is FYEKMQ (reference sequence). The CDR3 length is 14 residues. V dropped 1 base and J dropped 5 bases, with 11 bases sitting between them.

For this clone: The sample holds other DNA sequences that translate to the same CDR3. This sequence joins TRBV6-1 and TRBJ2-7; maybe TRBD1 (6 bases). CDR3 size: 13 residues. Germline CDR1 reads MNHNS; CDR2 reads SASEGT. V lost 3 bases and J 2 bases, leaving 8 bases between the germline ends. CDR3 residues: CASSEDRPYEQYF. CDR3 sequence (DNA): TGTGCCAGCAGTGAGGACAGACCCTACGAGCAGTACTTC.

The chain carries TRBV4-2 and TRBJ2-7, with TRBD1 as a possible D gene (6 bases). This CDR3 is 15 amino acids long. The V end lost 5 bases, the J end lost 3 bases, and 17 bases lay between the germline ends. From germline, CDR1 is LGHNA and CDR2 YNFKEQ. CDR3 nucleotide sequence: TGTGCCAGCAGCACCTTGCCGGGACAAGACTACGAGCAGTACTTC. Protein product: CASSTLPGQDYEQYF.

The chain recombines TRBV7-9 with TRBJ1-2; D is possibly TRBD1 (6 bases). CDR3 length equals 15 residues. V shed 5 bases and J shed 3 bases, with 16 bases lying between them. The V gene's germline CDR1 is SEHNR and CDR2 FQNEAQ (reference sequence). CDR3 bases: TGTGCCAGCAGCATAAATCTGGACAGTGACTATGGCTACACCTTC. It is translated as CASSINLDSDYGYTF.

This rearrangement joins TRBV4-1 to TRBJ2-7; possible D gene TRBD1, 7 bases. V was shortened by 3 bases and J by 7 bases, with 10 bases between the two germline ends. The length of the CDR3 is 12 residues. The germline CDR1 and CDR2 sequences are MGHRA and YSYEKL. The CDR3 is CASSHSGGEQYF. CDR3 nucleotide sequence: TGCGCCAGCAGCCACTCAGGGGGGGAGCAGTACTTC.

This sequence joins TRBV7-9 and TRBJ2-1, with no clear D. The CDR3 has 14 amino acids. The V end was cut by 7 bases, the J end by 0 bases, with 10 bases between. The germline CDR1 and CDR2 sequences are SEHNR and FQNEAQ (reference sequence). CDR3 coding DNA: TGTGCCAGCACTTCGGATAGCTCCTACAATGAGCAGTTCTTC. It translates to CASTSDSSYNEQFF. Supplemented by reference TRBV7-9 and TRBJ2-1, the full variable domain reads DTGVSQNPRHKITKRGQNVTFRCDPISEHNRLYWYRQTLGQGPEFLTYFQNEAQLEKSRLLSDRFSAERPKGSFSTLEIQRTEQGDSAMYLCASTSDSSYNEQFFGPGTRLTVL.

The rearrangement joins TRBV13 to TRBJ2-1, with 9 bases matching TRBD2. Per germline, CDR1 PRHDT and CDR2 FYEKMQ (reference sequence). The V segment lost 5 bases and the J segment 9 bases; nucleotides outside the gene matches: 8. The CDR3 extends over 14 amino acids. For the CDR3, the DNA is TGTGCCAGCAGCCTGGGACTAGCCCCAGGTGAGCAGTTCTTC. Translation gives CASSLGLAPGEQFF.

The chain has TRBV10-3 and TRBJ1-2; possible D gene TRBD1, 5 bases. Per the germline V gene, CDR1 is ENHRY and CDR2 is SYGVKD. This CDR3 is built from 15 residues. The V and J ends lost 0 bases and 0 bases respectively, with 8 bases between them. CDR3 loop: CAISESGVSNYGYTF. CDR3 nucleotide sequence: TGTGCCATCAGTGAGTCGGGGGTCTCTAACTATGGCTACACCTTC.

This clone was counted a single time. J is TRBJ2-7 and V is TRBV28; D is possibly TRBD1 (6 bases). The V end lost 2 bases, the J end lost 7 bases, and 15 bases lay between the germline ends. The CDR3 spans 14 residues. Germline V gene data show CDR1 as MDHEN and CDR2 as SYDVKM. The CDR3 DNA sequence: TGTGCCAGCAGTTTAAGGGGGTACCTGAGGGAGCAGTACTTC. It is translated as CASSLRGYLREQYF.

About this clone itself: Mismatch with germline at one junction end may stem from a read error. This rearrangement joins TRBV7-9 to TRBJ2-5; D is unresolved. The CDR3 spans 13 residues. Looked up from germline, CDR1 is SEHNR and CDR2 is FQNEAQ (reference sequence). Written as DNA, the CDR3 is TGTGCCAGCAGCTCCCTACCCCAACAGACCCAGTACTTC. It yields the protein CASSSLPQQTQYF.

This clone appeared once. The V call is TRBV15, the J call TRBJ1-2; D is undetermined. V was trimmed by 3 bases and J by 4 bases, leaving 15 bases between them. This CDR3 comprises 15 residues. Per the germline V gene, CDR1 is LNHNV and CDR2 is YYDKDF (reference sequence). The CDR3 region has the DNA TGTGCCACCAGCAGTCATAGGGAATCGAGCTATGGCTACACCTTC. Encoded protein: CATSSHRESSYGYTF.

The CDR3 spells CASSLTGSNQPQHF. CDR3 nucleotide sequence: TGTGCCAGCAGCCTCACAGGGTCCAATCAGCCCCAGCATTTT. The genes are TRBV16 and TRBJ1-5, with D possibly matching TRBD1 (6 bases). Germline V CDR1 and CDR2: KGHSY, FQNENV. Deletions cut 4 bases from V and 3 bases from J, with 10 bases between. The CDR3 sequence is 14 residues long.

This clone is a singleton in its sample. The rearrangement uses TRBV29-1 and TRBJ1-3; TRBD1 agrees at 7 bases. V trimming: 3 bases; J trimming: 6 bases; junction bases outside the gene matches: 5. This CDR3 region has 13 residues. Germline CDR1 reads SQVTM; CDR2 reads ANQGSEA. CDR3 sequence (DNA): TGCAGCGTTGATGAGGGGGCTGAAAACACCATATATTTT. This gives the protein CSVDEGAENTIYF.

This CDR3 is CASSLEAGMSGEQYF. CDR3 in DNA: TGTGCCAGCAGCTTAGAGGCTGGGATGAGCGGCGAGCAGTACTTC. The rearrangement joins TRBV11-2 to TRBJ2-7; TRBD2 is a possible D gene (5 bases). CDR1 is SGHAT and CDR2 is FQNNGV in the germline V gene. This CDR3 has 15 amino acids. The V and J ends lost 0 bases and 6 bases respectively, with 15 bases between them.

The gene calls are TRBV5-3 and TRBJ1-5; D unclear. TRBV5-3 has ORF status, its function being uncertain. This CDR3 is built from 14 residues. The V and J ends lost 8 bases and 2 bases respectively, with 14 bases between them. The CDR3 DNA sequence: TGTGCCAGCCTCACGAAGGGTTGCAATCAGCCCCAGCATTTT. Protein: CASLTKGCNQPQHF.

This chain links TRBV2 with TRBJ2-2; no reliable D call. The length of the CDR3 is 14 residues. The V end lost 1 base, the J end lost 3 bases, and 6 bases lay between the germline ends. Germline V CDR1 and CDR2: SNHLY, FYNNEI. The CDR3 here is CASSEGPYTGELFF. CDR3 coding DNA: TGTGCCAGCAGTGAAGGCCCATACACCGGGGAGCTGTTTTTT.